What follows are 20 T cell receptor beta chains derived from one specimen sequenced in a study of cytomegalovirus exposure and HLA in healthy donors. This PCR relied on a set of 60 Vbeta primers and 13 Jbeta primers. Generated by immunoSEQ multiplex PCR, the TCRdb table keeps only in-frame clones and is missing some. The repertoire table contains about 140,000 clones. Sequencing was performed on PBMCs. The receptor source for this set is a middle-aged man in good health and CMV-seronegative.

The chain is built from TRBV27 and TRBJ2-7, with 9 nucleotides matching TRBD1. Per germline, CDR1 MNHEY and CDR2 SMNVEV (reference sequence). This CDR3 comprises 15 residues. After removal of 6 bases from V and 4 bases from J, the junction contained 10 bases not matched to a gene. This CDR3 is CASSAGGGQGYEQYF. The CDR3 DNA reads as TGTGCCAGCAGCGCTGGGGGGGGACAGGGTTACGAGCAGTACTTC.

The chain uses TRBV11-3 and TRBJ1-1; TRBD1 matches 7 bases. The CDR3 extends over 14 amino acids. Trimming cost V 5 bases and J 4 bases; bases outside gene matches: 7. Germline V CDR1 and CDR2: SGHNT, YENEEA. CDR3 nucleotides: TGTGCCAGCAGCCGGGACTCAGGGGGCACTGAAGCTTTCTTT. Protein: CASSRDSGGTEAFF.

The chain combines TRBV6-1 with TRBJ1-2; tentative D call: TRBD1 (6 bases). Trimming stripped 4 bases from V and 5 bases from J, with 8 bases between. The CDR3 contains 12 residues. The V gene's germline CDR1 is MNHNS and CDR2 SASEGT. The chain's CDR3 is CASSGDTYGYTF. CDR3 in DNA: TGTGCCAGCAGTGGGGACACTTATGGCTACACCTTC.

As DNA, the CDR3 is TGTGCCAGCAGTTTATGGGGCATACAGAACACTGAAGCTTTCTTT. Its translation: CASSLWGIQNTEAFF. The chain recombines TRBV28 with TRBJ1-1; no clear D. CDR1 is MDHEN and CDR2 is SYDVKM in the germline V gene. CDR3 length equals 15 residues. V lost 0 bases, J lost 1 base, and 9 bases lay in between.

The chain has TRBV6-1 and TRBJ2-3; 15 bases agree with TRBD2. Germline CDR1 is MNHNS and CDR2 is SASEGT. The CDR3 is made up of 18 amino acids. After removal of 4 bases from V and 2 bases from J, the junction contained 7 bases not matched to a gene. This CDR3 reads CASSGTGLAGGHTDTQYF. CDR3 in DNA: TGTGCCAGCAGTGGGACGGGACTAGCGGGGGGTCACACAGATACGCAGTATTTT.

The chain has TRBV9 and TRBJ1-4; 9 bases agree with TRBD1. CDR1 is SGDLS, CDR2 YYNGEE, per germline. The V and J ends lost 5 bases and 8 bases, in that order; junction bases with no gene match: 10. CDR3 size: 15 residues. CDR3 in amino acids: CASSSGGTGMEKLFF. CDR3 DNA sequence: TGTGCCAGCAGTTCGGGGGGGACAGGGATGGAAAAACTGTTTTTT. The full variable domain, with the rest looked up from reference TRBV9 and TRBJ1-4, is DSGVTQTPKHLITATGQRVTLRCSPRSGDLSVYWYQQSLDQGLQFLIQYYNGEERAKGNILERFSAQQFPDLHSELNLSSLELGDSALYFCASSSGGTGMEKLFFGSGTQLSVL.

The chain links TRBV19 to TRBJ2-7; 8 bases agree with TRBD1. CDR1 and CDR2 from the germline V gene are LNHDA and SQIVND (reference sequence). There are 14 residues in the CDR3. The ends lost 3 bases at V and 3 bases at J; junction bases unmatched: 4. Written as DNA, the CDR3 is TGTGCCAGTAGTATGGGCACAGGGGGCTACGAGCAGTACTTC. Amino acids: CASSMGTGGYEQYF.

The chain carries TRBV7-3 and TRBJ1-1; D possibly corresponds to TRBD1 (6 bases). The CDR3 spans 14 residues. V was cut by 5 bases and J by 4 bases, with 14 bases left in between. Germline values: CDR1 SGHTA, CDR2 FQGTGA. CDR3 loop: CASSPGGPTTEAFF. The CDR3 coding sequence is TGTGCCAGCAGCCCTGGGGGCCCGACCACTGAAGCTTTCTTT. Supplemented by reference TRBV7-3 and TRBJ1-1, the full variable domain reads GAGVSQTPSNKVTEKGKYVELRCDPISGHTALYWYRQSLGQGPEFLIYFQGTGAADDSGLPNDRFFAVRPEGSVSTLKIQRTERGDSAVYLCASSPGGPTTEAFFGQGTRLTVV.

The chain links TRBV11-2 to TRBJ2-7; D is ambiguous. Between the trimmed V and J ends, which lost 1 base and 3 bases, there was a span of 10 bases. From germline, CDR1 is SGHAT and CDR2 FQNNGV. The CDR3 has 14 residues. This CDR3 is CASSLGGADYEQYF. CDR3 DNA: TGTGCCAGCAGCTTAGGCGGAGCCGACTACGAGCAGTACTTC.

The chain couples TRBV5-1 to TRBJ2-3; TRBD1 matches at 9 bases. CDR3 length: 13 amino acids. Unmatched junction bases numbered 5, after V lost 7 bases and J lost 5 bases. Germline loops: CDR1 SGHRS, CDR2 YFSETQ. CDR3 DNA sequence: TGCGCCAGCCACAGGGGGCGCGTAGATACGCAGTATTTT. This encodes CASHRGRVDTQYF.

The genes are TRBV5-1 and TRBJ2-3; 7 bases match TRBD1. CDR1 is SGHRS and CDR2 is YFSETQ in the germline V gene. V trimming: 3 bases; J trimming: 0 bases; junction bases outside the gene matches: 13. The CDR3 contains 18 residues. Here the CDR3 reads CASSWPTPGTDSTDTQYF. In nucleotides, the CDR3 is TGCGCCAGCAGCTGGCCGACCCCCGGGACAGATAGCACAGATACGCAGTATTTT.

The genes are TRBV29-1 and TRBJ1-4, with 11 bases identical to TRBD1. The CDR3 runs to 15 residues. Germline trimming cut 7 bases from V and 13 bases from J; bases unmatched to any gene: 17. Germline values: CDR1 SQVTM, CDR2 ANQGSEA. CDR3 in DNA: TGCAGCGGTGGACAGGGGGCTACCCACCTCCCCAGACTGTTTTTT. Protein: CSGGQGATHLPRLFF.

V is TRBV13 and J is TRBJ1-5; 9 bases match TRBD1. Looked up from germline, CDR1 is PRHDT and CDR2 is FYEKMQ (reference sequence). There are 15 residues in the CDR3. J lost 4 bases, V lost 6 bases, and 7 bases had no gene match. The CDR3 coding sequence is TGTGCCAGCAGTCAAACTGGACAGGGGAATCAGCCCCAGCATTTT. The encoded protein is CASSQTGQGNQPQHF.

The chain recombines TRBV7-9 with TRBJ2-7, with 10 bases lining up with TRBD1. CDR3 length equals 14 residues. Losses at the gene ends were 5 bases for V and 2 bases for J; bases not matched to a gene: 3. Germline loops: CDR1 SEHNR, CDR2 FQNEAQ (reference sequence). CDR3 in DNA: TGTGCCAGCAGCCCGGGACAGGGGACCTACGAGCAGTACTTC. Translating it yields CASSPGQGTYEQYF. The full variable domain, in which reference TRBV7-9 and TRBJ2-7 provide the parts outside the CDR3, is DTGVSQNPRHKITKRGQNVTFRCDPISEHNRLYWYRQTLGQGPEFLTYFQNEAQLEKSRLLSDRFSAERPKGSFSTLEIQRTEQGDSAMYLCASSPGQGTYEQYFGPGTRLTVT.

The gene calls are TRBV5-1 and TRBJ2-5; 8 bases map to TRBD1. The V gene end was trimmed by 5 bases and the J gene end by 5 bases; junction bases not matched to a gene: 5. The germline CDR1 and CDR2 sequences are SGHRS and YFSETQ. CDR3 length: 13 amino acids. The CDR3 region is CASRVRGLETQYF. The CDR3 bases are TGCGCCAGCAGAGTCAGGGGGCTGGAGACCCAGTACTTC.

The V call is TRBV7-3, the J call TRBJ2-7; D is ambiguous. The germline V gene has CDR1 SGHTA and CDR2 FQGTGA. V was trimmed by 3 bases and J by 4 bases, leaving 10 bases between them. The CDR3 is 13 amino acids. The CDR3, as DNA: TGTGCCAGCAGCTTCAACCCGGGTTACGAGCAGTACTTC. This translates into CASSFNPGYEQYF.

This rearrangement joins TRBV28 to TRBJ1-2, with 7 bases that match TRBD1. Trimming removed 6 bases from V and 1 base from J; junction bases left unmatched: 8. CDR1 is MDHEN and CDR2 is SYDVKM in the germline V gene. The CDR3 runs to 15 residues. The DNA for the CDR3 is TGTGCCAGCAGCCCCGGACAGGCCTTTAACTATGGCTACACCTTC. Protein sequence: CASSPGQAFNYGYTF.

V gene TRBV6-5 combines with J gene TRBJ2-7; 8 bases line up with TRBD2. The CDR3 covers 14 residues. The trim removed 7 bases at V and 6 bases at J, leaving 11 bases unmatched. In germline, CDR1 is MNHEY, CDR2 SVGAGI. CDR3: CASTLMAGGGEQYF. CDR3 DNA: TGTGCCAGCACCCTGATGGCGGGGGGAGGCGAGCAGTACTTC.

The chain has TRBV7-9 and TRBJ2-7, with 9 bases identical to TRBD1. This CDR3 contains 15 residues. Losses at the gene ends were 2 bases for V and 2 bases for J; bases not matched to a gene: 4. CDR1 is SEHNR and CDR2 is FQNEAQ in the germline V gene (reference sequence). CDR3 DNA sequence: TGTGCCAGCAGCTTACCGGGACAGGGCCCCTACGAGCAGTACTTC. This translates into CASSLPGQGPYEQYF.

This chain's CDR3 is CAISGGQGGYNEQFF. The DNA for the CDR3 is TGTGCCATCAGTGGGGGACAGGGGGGTTACAATGAGCAGTTCTTC. This chain links TRBV10-3 with TRBJ2-1; 11 bases match TRBD1. The CDR3 is made up of 15 amino acids. V gave up 4 bases and J gave up 4 bases; unmatched junction bases: 3. In germline, CDR1 is ENHRY, CDR2 SYGVKD.